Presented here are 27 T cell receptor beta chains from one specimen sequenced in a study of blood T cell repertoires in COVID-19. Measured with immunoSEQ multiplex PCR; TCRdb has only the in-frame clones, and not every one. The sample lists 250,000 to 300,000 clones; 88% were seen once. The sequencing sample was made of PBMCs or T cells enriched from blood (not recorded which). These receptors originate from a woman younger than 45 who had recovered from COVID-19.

The CDR3 loop reads CASSLSPGLAGVSYEQYF. CDR3 bases: TGTGCCAGCAGCTTATCACCGGGTCTAGCGGGGGTCTCCTACGAGCAGTACTTC. The chain recombines TRBV7-6 with TRBJ2-7, with 10 bases lining up with TRBD2. CDR1 and CDR2 from the germline V gene are SGHVS and FNYEAQ. With 2 bases clipped from V and 0 bases from J, the junction kept 10 bases outside the gene matches. This CDR3 contains 18 residues.

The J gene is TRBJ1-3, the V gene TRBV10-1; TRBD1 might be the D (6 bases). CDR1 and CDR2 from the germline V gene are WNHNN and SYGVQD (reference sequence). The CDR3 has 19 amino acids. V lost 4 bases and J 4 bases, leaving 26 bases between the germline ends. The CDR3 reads CASSALRIAQGTAGNTIYF. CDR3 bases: TGCGCCAGCAGTGCCTTGCGTATCGCACAGGGAACGGCGGGAAACACCATATATTTT.

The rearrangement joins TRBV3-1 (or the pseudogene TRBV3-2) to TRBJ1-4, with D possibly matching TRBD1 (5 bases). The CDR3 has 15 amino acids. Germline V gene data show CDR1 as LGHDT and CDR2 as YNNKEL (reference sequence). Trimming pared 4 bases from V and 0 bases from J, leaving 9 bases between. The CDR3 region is CASSLRTSTNEKLFF. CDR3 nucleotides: TGTGCCAGCAGCCTAAGGACATCAACTAATGAAAAACTGTTTTTT.

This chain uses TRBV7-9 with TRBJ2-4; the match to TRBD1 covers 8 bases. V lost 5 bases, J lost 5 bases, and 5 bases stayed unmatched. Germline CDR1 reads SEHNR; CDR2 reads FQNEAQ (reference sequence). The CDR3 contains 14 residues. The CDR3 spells CASSPGGAENIQYF. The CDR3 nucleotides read TGTGCCAGCAGCCCAGGGGGCGCAGAAAACATTCAGTACTTC. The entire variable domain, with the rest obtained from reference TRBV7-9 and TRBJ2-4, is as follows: DTGVSQNPRHKITKRGQNVTFRCDPISEHNRLYWYRQTLGQGPEFLTYFQNEAQLEKSRLLSDRFSAERPKGSFSTLEIQRTEQGDSAMYLCASSPGGAENIQYFGAGTRLSVL.

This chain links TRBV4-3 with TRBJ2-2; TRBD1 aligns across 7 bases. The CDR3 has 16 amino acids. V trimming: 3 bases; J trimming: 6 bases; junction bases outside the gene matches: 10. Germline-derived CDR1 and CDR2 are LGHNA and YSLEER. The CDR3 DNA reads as TGCGCCAGCAGCCAGGGACAGTTTTTGTTGGCCGGGGAGCTGTTTTTT. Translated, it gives CASSQGQFLLAGELFF.

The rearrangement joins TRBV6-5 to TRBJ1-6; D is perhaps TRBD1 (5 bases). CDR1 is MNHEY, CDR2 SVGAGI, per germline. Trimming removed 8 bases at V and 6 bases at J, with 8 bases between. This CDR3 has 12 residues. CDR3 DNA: TGTGCCAGCCGGACAATTAATTCACCCCTCCACTTT. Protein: CASRTINSPLHF.

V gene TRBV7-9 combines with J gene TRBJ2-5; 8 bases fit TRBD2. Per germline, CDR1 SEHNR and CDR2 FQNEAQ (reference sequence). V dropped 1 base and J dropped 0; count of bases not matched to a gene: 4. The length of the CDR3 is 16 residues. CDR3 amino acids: CASSLGLAGYQETQYF. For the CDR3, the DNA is TGTGCCAGCAGCTTAGGCTTAGCGGGGTACCAAGAGACCCAGTACTTC.

The CDR3, as DNA: TGTGCCAGCCGAGGGGGTATTGAGCAGTTCTTC. It specifies CASRGGIEQFF. This rearrangement joins TRBV28 to TRBJ2-1, with D tentatively TRBD1 (6 bases). Germline CDR1 MDHEN, CDR2 SYDVKM. The V end was cut by 8 bases, the J end by 9 bases, with 11 bases between. This CDR3 has 11 residues.

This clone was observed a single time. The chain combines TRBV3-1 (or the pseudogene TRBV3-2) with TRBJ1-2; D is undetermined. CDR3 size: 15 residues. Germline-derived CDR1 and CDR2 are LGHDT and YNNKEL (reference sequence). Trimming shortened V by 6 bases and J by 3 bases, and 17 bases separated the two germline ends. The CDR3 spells CASSPPGFQDYGYTF. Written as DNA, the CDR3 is TGTGCCAGCAGTCCTCCGGGGTTTCAGGACTATGGCTACACCTTC.

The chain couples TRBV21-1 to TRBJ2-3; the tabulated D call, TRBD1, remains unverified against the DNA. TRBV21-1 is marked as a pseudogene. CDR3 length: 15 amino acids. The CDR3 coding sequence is TGTGCCAGCACCCTGGTGAACAGGGGTACAGATACGCAGTATTTT. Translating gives CASTLVNRGTDTQYF.

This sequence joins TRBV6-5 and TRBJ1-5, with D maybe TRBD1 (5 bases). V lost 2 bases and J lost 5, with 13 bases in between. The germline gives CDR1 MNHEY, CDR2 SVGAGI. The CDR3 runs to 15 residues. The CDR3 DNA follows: TGTGCCAGCAGTTACCAAGCAGGGTGGGATCAGCCCCAGCATTTT. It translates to CASSYQAGWDQPQHF.

This CDR3 reads CASSDRGREEFF. The CDR3 DNA reads as TGTGCCAGCAGTGATAGGGGCAGGGAGGAGTTCTTC. The chain joins TRBV6-1 to TRBJ2-1; possible D gene TRBD2, 6 bases. Between the trimmed V and J ends, which lost 3 bases and 14 bases, there was a span of 14 bases. There are 12 residues in the CDR3. Germline-derived CDR1 and CDR2 are MNHNS and SASEGT.

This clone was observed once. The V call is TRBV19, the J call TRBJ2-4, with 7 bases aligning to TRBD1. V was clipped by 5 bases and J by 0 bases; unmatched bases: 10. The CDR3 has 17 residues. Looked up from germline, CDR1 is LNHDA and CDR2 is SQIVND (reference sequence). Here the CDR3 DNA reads TGTGCCAGTAGTCCCGAGACAGGGACCTTAGCCAAAAACATTCAGTACTTC. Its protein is CASSPETGTLAKNIQYF.

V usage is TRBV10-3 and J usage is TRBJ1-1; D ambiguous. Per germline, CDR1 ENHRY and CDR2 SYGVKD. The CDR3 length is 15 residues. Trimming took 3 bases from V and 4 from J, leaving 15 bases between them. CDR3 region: CAISDGPGSPTEAFF. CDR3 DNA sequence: TGTGCCATCAGTGATGGTCCAGGCTCCCCCACTGAAGCTTTCTTT.

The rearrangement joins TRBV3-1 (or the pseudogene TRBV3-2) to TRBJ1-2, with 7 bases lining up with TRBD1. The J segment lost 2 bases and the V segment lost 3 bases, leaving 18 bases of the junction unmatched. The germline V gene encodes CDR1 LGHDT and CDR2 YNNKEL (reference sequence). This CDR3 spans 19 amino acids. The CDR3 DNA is TGTGCCAGCAGCCATGACACAGGGGCCCGAGCACCACTCAACTATGGCTACACCTTC. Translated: CASSHDTGARAPLNYGYTF.

The DNA of the CDR3 is TGTGCCAGCAGTGATCAAACACAGGGAACGGGTGGCTACACCTTC. Translating gives CASSDQTQGTGGYTF. J is TRBJ1-2 and V is TRBV6-1, with a weak D call TRBD1 (6 bases). The V gene lost 3 bases and the J gene lost 7 bases, with 18 bases spanning the gap. CDR1 is MNHNS and CDR2 is SASEGT in the germline V gene. This CDR3 is 15 amino acids long.

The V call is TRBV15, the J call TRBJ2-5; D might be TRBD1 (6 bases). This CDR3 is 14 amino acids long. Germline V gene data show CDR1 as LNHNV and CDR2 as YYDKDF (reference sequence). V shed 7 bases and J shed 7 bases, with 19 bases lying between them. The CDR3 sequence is CATTAFSQGGTQYF. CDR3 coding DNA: TGTGCCACCACCGCTTTCAGTCAAGGGGGGACCCAGTACTTC. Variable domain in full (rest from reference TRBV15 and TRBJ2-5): DAMVIQNPRYQVTQFGKPVTLSCSQTLNHNVMYWYQQKSSQAPKLLFHYYDKDFNNEADTPDNFQSRRPNTSFCFLDIRSPGLGDTAMYLCATTAFSQGGTQYFGPGTRLLVL.

The DNA for the CDR3 is TGTGCCAGCAGTGAACTAACAGGGTACACTGAAGCTTTCTTT. Translating it yields CASSELTGYTEAFF. The V gene is TRBV6-1, the J gene TRBJ1-1, with D perhaps matching TRBD1 (6 bases). The germline V and J ends were trimmed by 2 bases and 3 bases, with 10 bases remaining between them. CDR3 size: 14 residues. In germline, CDR1 is MNHNS, CDR2 SASEGT.

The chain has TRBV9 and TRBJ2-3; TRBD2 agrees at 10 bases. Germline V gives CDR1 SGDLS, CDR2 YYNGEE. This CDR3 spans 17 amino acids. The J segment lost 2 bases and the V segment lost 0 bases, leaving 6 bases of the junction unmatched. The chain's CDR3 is CASSVVAGGLPTDTQYF. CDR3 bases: TGTGCCAGCAGCGTAGTAGCGGGGGGCCTCCCCACAGATACGCAGTATTTT.

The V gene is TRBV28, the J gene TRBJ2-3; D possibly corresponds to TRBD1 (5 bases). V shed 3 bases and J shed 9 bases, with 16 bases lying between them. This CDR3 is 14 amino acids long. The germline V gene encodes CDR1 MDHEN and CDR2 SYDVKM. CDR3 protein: CASSFGRALTTQYF. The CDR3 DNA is TGTGCCAGCAGTTTTGGCAGGGCCCTCACCACGCAGTATTTT.

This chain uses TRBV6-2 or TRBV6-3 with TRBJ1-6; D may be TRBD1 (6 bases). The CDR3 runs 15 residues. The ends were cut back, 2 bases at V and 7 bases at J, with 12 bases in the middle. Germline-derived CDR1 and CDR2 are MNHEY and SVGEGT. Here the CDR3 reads CASSYEGGFNSPLHF. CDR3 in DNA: TGTGCCAGCAGTTACGAGGGGGGGTTCAATTCACCCCTCCACTTT.

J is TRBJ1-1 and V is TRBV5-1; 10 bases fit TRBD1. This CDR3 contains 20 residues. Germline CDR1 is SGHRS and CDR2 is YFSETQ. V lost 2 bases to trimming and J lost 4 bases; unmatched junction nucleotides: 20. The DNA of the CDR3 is TGCGCCAGCAGCTTCCGACTCCCCGGGACAGGGGCCACAACGCTCACTGAAGCTTTCTTT. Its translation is CASSFRLPGTGATTLTEAFF. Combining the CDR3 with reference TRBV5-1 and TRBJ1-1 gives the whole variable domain KAGVTQTPRYLIKTRGQQVTLSCSPISGHRSVSWYQQTPGQGLQFLFEYFSETQRNKGNFPGRFSGRQFSNSRSEMNVSTLELGDSALYLCASSFRLPGTGATTLTEAFFGQGTRLTVV.

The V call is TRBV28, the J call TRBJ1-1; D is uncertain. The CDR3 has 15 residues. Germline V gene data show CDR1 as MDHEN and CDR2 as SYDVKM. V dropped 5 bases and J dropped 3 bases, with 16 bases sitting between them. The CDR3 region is CASSTHFKTDTEAFF. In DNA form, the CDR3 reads TGTGCCAGCAGTACGCATTTTAAAACGGACACTGAAGCTTTCTTT.

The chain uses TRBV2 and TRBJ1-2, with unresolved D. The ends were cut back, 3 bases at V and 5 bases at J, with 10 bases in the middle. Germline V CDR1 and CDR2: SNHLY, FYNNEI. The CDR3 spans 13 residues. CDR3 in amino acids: CASSDRQAYGYTF. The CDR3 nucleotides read TGTGCCAGCAGTGATCGGCAGGCGTATGGCTACACCTTC.

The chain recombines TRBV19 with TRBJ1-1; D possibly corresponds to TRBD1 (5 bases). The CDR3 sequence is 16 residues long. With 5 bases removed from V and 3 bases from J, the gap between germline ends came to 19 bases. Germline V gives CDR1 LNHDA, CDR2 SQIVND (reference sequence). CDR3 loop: CASSRNRQGLYTEAFF. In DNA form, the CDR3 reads TGTGCCAGTAGTCGAAACCGGCAGGGCCTTTACACTGAAGCTTTCTTT.

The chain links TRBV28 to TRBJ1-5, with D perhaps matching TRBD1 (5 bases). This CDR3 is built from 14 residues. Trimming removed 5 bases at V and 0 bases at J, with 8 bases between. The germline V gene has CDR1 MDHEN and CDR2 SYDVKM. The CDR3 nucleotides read TGTGCCAGCAGTGTGACAGATAGCAATCAGCCCCAGCATTTT. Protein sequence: CASSVTDSNQPQHF.

In DNA, the CDR3 is TGTGCCAGCAGCTGGGGACTAGCGGGAGTCTACGAGCAGTACTTC. It specifies CASSWGLAGVYEQYF. V usage is TRBV7-8 and J usage is TRBJ2-7; 14 nucleotides agree with TRBD2. The CDR3 consists of 15 residues. V gave up 4 bases and J gave up 3 bases; unmatched junction bases: 2. Looked up from germline, CDR1 is SGHVS and CDR2 is FQNEAQ.